These 7 T cell receptor beta chains were sequenced from one sample in a study of T cells in Graves' hyperthyroidism and ophthalmopathy. Amplification targeted TCR beta CDR3 regions from RNA transcripts. During a first-round RT-PCR of the TCR CDR3, the HTBI primer set was used. TCRdb independently ran MiXCR on the multiplex PCR reads; one entry per CDR3 protein. Here the sample spans 350,000 or so distinct CDR3 sequences, less than 20% being singletons. The sequenced sample was blood. The source is a woman aged 40 to 50 with Graves' ophthalmopathy.

This clonotype has a count of ten or more. This sequence joins TRBV6-5 and TRBJ1-2; no firm D call. V lost 7 bases and J lost 7, with 16 bases in between. The length of the CDR3 is 13 residues. Looked up from germline, CDR1 is MNHEY and CDR2 is SVGAGI. For the CDR3, the DNA is TGTGCCAGCACCTACTCGAGGGAAAGTGGCTACACCTTC. Translation gives CASTYSRESGYTF.

CDR3 protein: CASSFERTGGTGQYF. For the CDR3, the DNA is TGTGCCAGTAGTTTCGAGCGGACGGGTGGAACCGGGCAGTACTTC. This chain links TRBV19 with TRBJ2-7; possible D gene TRBD2, 5 bases. V was clipped by 5 bases and J by 9 bases, with 23 bases between them. The CDR3 covers 15 residues. Germline CDR1 reads LNHDA; CDR2 reads SQIVND (reference sequence).

This clonotype was counted only a few times. This rearrangement joins TRBV19 to TRBJ2-5; possibly TRBD1 for D (5 bases). Germline V gene sequence: CDR1 LNHDA, CDR2 SQIVND (reference sequence). CDR3 size: 14 residues. V gave up 5 bases and J gave up 4 bases, with 14 bases separating them. CDR3 DNA sequence: TGTGCCAGTAGTCCAGGGCAGAACCTAGAGACCCAGTACTTC. It specifies CASSPGQNLETQYF.

In its sample, this clonotype was seen many times. This sequence joins TRBV6-1 and TRBJ2-7, with TRBD1 as a possible D gene (5 bases). CDR1 is MNHNS and CDR2 is SASEGT in the germline V gene. V was shortened by 7 bases and J by 5 bases, with 21 bases between the two germline ends. CDR3 length equals 15 residues. The CDR3 sequence: CASIISGSGTNEQYF. CDR3 coding DNA: TGTGCCAGCATCATCTCAGGGTCAGGCACTAACGAGCAGTACTTC.

This clonotype appeared many times. The chain employs TRBV19 and TRBJ1-1; D uncertain. The germline gives CDR1 LNHDA, CDR2 SQIVND (reference sequence). This CDR3 is 13 amino acids long. Trimming removed 3 bases from V and 1 base from J, with 6 bases in between. In DNA, the CDR3 is TGTGCCAGTAGTATGGTAGGGAACACTGAAGCTTTCTTT. This translates into CASSMVGNTEAFF. Complete variable domain (other parts from reference TRBV19 and TRBJ1-1): DGGITQSPKYLFRKEGQNVTLSCEQNLNHDAMYWYRQDPGQGLRLIYYSQIVNDFQKGDIAEGYSVSREKKESFPLTVTSAQKNPTAFYLCASSMVGNTEAFFGQGTRLTVV.

The genes are TRBV11-2 and TRBJ2-2, with 12 positions matching TRBD2. The CDR3 totals 16 residues. CDR1 is SGHAT and CDR2 is FQNNGV in the germline V gene. V trimming: 5 bases; J trimming: 4 bases; junction bases outside the gene matches: 5. The CDR3 reads CASSRGLAGSTGELFF. For the CDR3, the DNA is TGTGCCAGCAGCCGCGGACTAGCGGGGTCCACCGGGGAGCTGTTTTTT.

This clonotype was observed at least ten times. A read error may account for a junction end that differs from germline. The chain has TRBV7-2 and TRBJ1-1; 7 positions agree with TRBD1. There are 14 residues in the CDR3. Germline V gene lookup returns CDR1 SGHTA and CDR2 FQGNSA. The CDR3 loop is CAGSFEGARTEAFF. CDR3 nucleotides: TGTGCCGGCAGCTTTGAGGGGGCGCGGACTGAAGCTTTCTTT. The variable domain in full, completed from reference TRBV7-2 and TRBJ1-1, reads GAGVSQSPSNKVTEKGKDVELRCDPISGHTALYWYRQSLGQGLEFLIYFQGNSAPDKSGLPSDRFSAERTGGSVSTLTIQRTQQEDSAVYLCAGSFEGARTEAFFGQGTRLTVV.